These 18 T cell receptor beta chains came from one sample sequenced in a study of blood T cell repertoires in COVID-19. Profiled with immunoSEQ multiplex PCR; TCRdb holds only in-frame clones, not every one. This sample has about 160,000 clones, with under 90% found just once. Sequencing was done on a sample of PBMCs or T cells enriched from blood (not recorded which). The receptors originated from a woman aged 55-70 years who had recovered from COVID-19.

The chain recombines TRBV1 with TRBJ2-7; the table's D call TRBD2 went unverified against the DNA. TRBV1 is deemed a pseudogene. The CDR3 consists of 12 residues. CDR3 loop: CTSSRGEYEQYF. DNA of the CDR3: TGCACCAGCAGCCGCGGGGAGTACGAGCAGTACTTC.

This clone was observed a few times. This sequence joins TRBV29-1 and TRBJ1-2, with D perhaps TRBD1 (6 bases). Germline lookup yields CDR1 SQVTM and CDR2 ANQGSEA. The V end was cut by 6 bases, the J end by 2 bases, with 13 bases between. The CDR3 length is 13 residues. The CDR3: CSVGGPPNYGYTF. CDR3 coding DNA: TGCAGCGTAGGGGGACCGCCGAACTATGGCTACACCTTC.

The V call is TRBV11-3, the J call TRBJ2-3, with D maybe TRBD2 (6 bases). Trimming pared 4 bases from V and 2 bases from J, leaving 13 bases between. The CDR3 is made up of 15 amino acids. The germline CDR1 and CDR2 sequences are SGHNT and YENEEA. The CDR3 DNA reads as TGTGCCAGCAGCTCGGGGAGACTAGACACAGATACGCAGTATTTT. This encodes CASSSGRLDTDTQYF.

The chain combines TRBV24-1 with TRBJ2-1; 10 bases align to TRBD2. Germline assignment: CDR1 KGHDR and CDR2 SFDVKD. The CDR3 covers 16 residues. V lost 5 bases and J lost 1; bases outside the gene matches: 4. CDR3 amino acids: CATSASSGGSYNEQFF. DNA for the CDR3: TGTGCCACCAGTGCGTCTAGCGGGGGTTCCTACAATGAGCAGTTCTTC.

This clone was observed a handful of times. The rearrangement joins TRBV20-1 to TRBJ1-1; no firm D call. The CDR3 length is 11 residues. V was shortened by 5 bases and J by 5 bases, with 9 bases between the two germline ends. Germline values: CDR1 DFQATT, CDR2 SNEGSKA (reference sequence). The CDR3 sequence: CSAPKITEAFF. In DNA form, the CDR3 reads TGCAGTGCTCCTAAGATAACTGAAGCTTTCTTT.

This sequence joins TRBV11-2 and TRBJ1-1; 8 nucleotides match TRBD1. The CDR3 totals 15 residues. CDR1 SGHAT and CDR2 FQNNGV come from the germline V gene. V lost 1 base, J lost 1 base, and 2 bases stayed unmatched. CDR3 DNA: TGTGCCAGCAGCTTAGCGGGACAGGAGAACACTGAAGCTTTCTTT. Translating it yields CASSLAGQENTEAFF.

This chain joins TRBV5-1 and TRBJ2-7, with a weak D call TRBD1 (7 bases). The V and J ends lost 4 bases and 2 bases respectively, with 13 bases between them. The germline CDR1 and CDR2 sequences are SGHRS and YFSETQ. CDR3 length equals 14 residues. For the CDR3, the DNA is TGCGCCAGCAGCCAGGGGGGTGGAACCTACGAGCAGTACTTC. Its translation is CASSQGGGTYEQYF.

This chain joins TRBV5-8 and TRBJ2-7; D uncertain. CDR3 size: 14 residues. CDR1 and CDR2 (germline): SGHTS, YDEGEE. V dropped 0 bases and J dropped 2 bases, with 9 bases sitting between them. CDR3 in DNA: TGTGCCAGCAGCTTGGGAAAGCGTGCCTACGAGCAGTACTTC. Its translation is CASSLGKRAYEQYF.

For the CDR3, the DNA is TGTGCCAGCAGAGGGGGAAGGGCAACTAATGAAAAACTGTTTTTT. Amino acid sequence: CASRGGRATNEKLFF. This chain connects TRBV14 to TRBJ1-4, with D possibly being TRBD1 (6 bases). CDR1 is SGHDN and CDR2 is FVKESK in the germline V gene. V gave up 6 bases and J gave up 0 bases, with 11 bases separating them. CDR3 length equals 15 residues.

This clone showed up just a few times. CDR3 loop: CASSGLDMSEQFF. For the CDR3, the DNA is TGTGCCAGCAGCGGACTAGATATGAGTGAGCAGTTCTTC. The V and J genes are TRBV9 and TRBJ2-1; a weak D match, TRBD2 (6 bases). The V end was cut by 3 bases, the J end by 9 bases, with 13 bases between. The length of the CDR3 is 13 residues. Germline V gives CDR1 SGDLS, CDR2 YYNGEE.

The chain couples TRBV5-8 to TRBJ1-2; the D is unclear. Trimming shortened V by 0 bases and J by 3 bases, and 6 bases separated the two germline ends. CDR1 is SGHTS and CDR2 is YDEGEE in the germline V gene. This CDR3 is 13 amino acids long. CDR3 coding DNA: TGTGCCAGCAGCTTGGATCGAGACTATGGCTACACCTTC. This sequence encodes CASSLDRDYGYTF. Supplemented by reference TRBV5-8 and TRBJ1-2, the full variable domain reads EAGVTQSPTHLIKTRGQQATLRCSPISGHTSVYWYQQALGLGLQFLLWYDEGEERNRGNFPPRFSGRQFPNYSSELNVNALELEDSALYLCASSLDRDYGYTFGSGTRLTVV.

The J gene is TRBJ2-7, the V gene TRBV7-8; TRBD1 agrees at 7 bases. The CDR3 has 17 residues. In germline, CDR1 is SGHVS, CDR2 FQNEAQ. The V gene end was trimmed by 0 bases and the J gene end by 1 base; junction bases not matched to a gene: 9. CDR3 in amino acids: CASSLAVQGYRSYEQYF. CDR3 nucleotide sequence: TGTGCCAGCAGCTTAGCGGTACAGGGGTATAGGTCCTACGAGCAGTACTTC.

This sequence joins TRBV21-1 and TRBJ1-2; no DNA check was done on the table's D call, TRBD1. TRBV21-1 is given as a pseudogene. This CDR3 is built from 15 residues. The CDR3: CASSKGHHVPHGYTF. Written as DNA, the CDR3 is TGTGCCAGCAGCAAAGGACACCATGTCCCGCATGGCTACACCTTC.

Only a few counts were recorded for this clone. The J gene is TRBJ1-2, the V gene TRBV6-5, with 10 nucleotides matching TRBD1. With V trimmed by 5 bases and J by 8 bases, 11 bases remained unmatched. The CDR3 sequence is 15 residues long. Germline-derived CDR1 and CDR2 are MNHEY and SVGAGI. This chain's CDR3 is CASSLKGQGTGGYTF. The CDR3 DNA is TGTGCCAGCAGTCTTAAGGGACAGGGGACAGGAGGCTACACCTTC.

The V gene is TRBV4-1, the J gene TRBJ2-4; weak D call: TRBD2 (5 bases). Germline values: CDR1 MGHRA, CDR2 YSYEKL. Trimming took off 0 bases at V and 8 bases at J, with 14 bases between the two ends. The CDR3 is 15 residues long. The CDR3 DNA is TGCGCCAGCAGCCAAGAGGTTTTTGCCGGGGACATTCAGTACTTC. Residues: CASSQEVFAGDIQYF.

This clone is categorized as medium-sized. V usage is TRBV7-9 and J usage is TRBJ1-4; D is ambiguous. V lost 5 bases and J lost 7, with 23 bases in between. The V gene's germline CDR1 is SEHNR and CDR2 FQNEAQ (reference sequence). The CDR3 loop spans 17 amino acids. CDR3 sequence: CASSLTPVGQLGEKLFF. In nucleotides, the CDR3 is TGTGCCAGCAGCCTTACCCCGGTGGGCCAACTGGGTGAAAAACTGTTTTTT.

This clone has just a few counts. One end of the junction does not line up with germline, which may come from a read error. The chain links TRBV5-1 to TRBJ2-4, with 7 bases that match TRBD2. Per germline, CDR1 SGHRS and CDR2 YFSETQ. This CDR3 comprises 12 residues. This CDR3 reads CASSAERGGLNF. The CDR3 region has the DNA TGCGCCAGCAGCGCGGAGAGGGGAGGGCTGAACTTC.

This chain uses TRBV13 with TRBJ2-1, with 10 bases identical to TRBD2. This CDR3 is built from 17 residues. Trimming removed 6 bases from V and 4 bases from J; junction bases left unmatched: 12. Germline values: CDR1 PRHDT, CDR2 FYEKMQ (reference sequence). The CDR3 DNA reads TGTGCCAGCAGAGGGCTCGTTATAGCGGGGGGTTACAATGAGCAGTTCTTC. It translates to CASRGLVIAGGYNEQFF.